The 15 T cell receptor beta chains given below trace back to one sample, sequenced in a study of T-cell reconstitution after alpha-beta-depleted transplantation in children. This sample's TCRbeta library carried unique molecular identifier barcodes. TCRdb re-derived calls from the PCR reads in MiXCR, one entry per CDR3 protein. The profile shows some 640,000 distinct CDR3 sequences, approximately 16% of them singletons. The specimen was PBMCs from the stem cell graft donor, collected from the stem cell graft. The receptor set was obtained from a human donor who donated a stem cell graft to a child with acute myeloid leukemia.

Many counts were recorded for this clonotype. The chain couples TRBV20-1 to TRBJ2-1; 9 bases agree with TRBD1. The ends lost 0 bases at V and 8 bases at J; junction bases unmatched: 8. The CDR3 consists of 15 residues. Germline assignment: CDR1 DFQATT and CDR2 SNEGSKA (reference sequence). CDR3 region: CSAREKGTGWYEQFF. The CDR3 nucleotides are TGCAGTGCTAGAGAAAAAGGGACAGGGTGGTATGAGCAGTTCTTC.

This clonotype was counted many times. The chain carries TRBV20-1 and TRBJ2-3, with TRBD2 matching 8 bases. CDR1 is DFQATT, CDR2 SNEGSKA, per germline (reference sequence). Trimming removed 0 bases from V and 5 bases from J; junction bases left unmatched: 4. The CDR3 totals 14 residues. In DNA, the CDR3 is TGCAGTGCTAGAGATGCGGGGGGTGGAGATACGCAGTATTTT. It is translated as CSARDAGGGDTQYF.

The J gene is TRBJ2-7, the V gene TRBV6-2 or TRBV6-3; either TRBD1 or TRBD2 may supply D (5 bases each). Germline V lookup: CDR1 MNHEY, CDR2 SVGEGT. Trimming shortened V by 3 bases and J by 7 bases, and 16 bases separated the two germline ends. CDR3 size: 14 residues. CDR3 nucleotides: TGTGCCAGCAGTTATCGGCCAGGGACGAGGGAGCAGTACTTC. This gives the protein CASSYRPGTREQYF.

V usage is TRBV24-1 and J usage is TRBJ2-7; 8 bases agree with TRBD1. This CDR3 has 14 residues. V was pared by 3 bases and J by 4 bases, with 4 bases of the junction left unmatched. The germline gives CDR1 KGHDR, CDR2 SFDVKD. CDR3 amino acids: CATSDTRQGYEQYF. The CDR3 DNA is TGTGCCACCAGTGATACCCGACAGGGGTACGAGCAGTACTTC.

The V gene is TRBV2, the J gene TRBJ2-2; either TRBD1 or TRBD2 may fit D (5 bases each). The V end lost 7 bases, the J end lost 4 bases, and 10 bases lay between the germline ends. This CDR3 is 13 amino acids long. CDR1 is SNHLY and CDR2 is FYNNEI in the germline V gene. CDR3: CASTRDGTGELFF. The CDR3 nucleotides read TGTGCCAGCACCAGGGACGGCACCGGGGAGCTGTTTTTT.

The table lists this clonotype with many counts. The chain couples TRBV20-1 to TRBJ2-1; tentatively, D is TRBD2 (5 bases). Trimming took 6 bases from V and 8 from J, leaving 17 bases between them. Germline CDR1 is DFQATT and CDR2 is SNEGSKA (reference sequence). CDR3 size: 13 residues. The CDR3 coding sequence is TGCAGTGCAACCTACGATTCGGGGTATGAGCAGTTCTTC. Protein: CSATYDSGYEQFF.

This clonotype was picked up a small number of times. The rearrangement uses TRBV25-1 and TRBJ1-5, with D perhaps matching TRBD1 (6 bases). This CDR3 region has 14 residues. Germline V gives CDR1 MGHDK, CDR2 SYGVNS. The ends were cut back, 8 bases at V and 3 bases at J, with 14 bases in the middle. CDR3 region: CASGRYRDNQPQHF. CDR3 bases: TGTGCCAGCGGACGATACAGGGACAATCAGCCCCAGCATTTT.

This clonotype was seen many times. V and J are TRBV20-1 and TRBJ2-7, with unresolved D. The V gene lost 3 bases and the J gene lost 3 bases, with 6 bases spanning the gap. CDR3 length equals 11 residues. The germline CDR1 and CDR2 sequences are DFQATT and SNEGSKA (reference sequence). The CDR3: CSASGDYEQYF. The CDR3, as DNA: TGCAGTGCTAGTGGGGACTACGAGCAGTACTTC.

This clonotype was observed at least ten times. The genes are TRBV20-1 and TRBJ1-5; the D is unclear. Germline assignment: CDR1 DFQATT and CDR2 SNEGSKA (reference sequence). Deletions cut 5 bases from V and 2 bases from J, with 16 bases between. The CDR3 sequence is 15 residues long. CDR3 protein: CSAPYPPGGNQPQHF. The CDR3, as DNA: TGCAGTGCTCCCTACCCTCCTGGCGGCAATCAGCCCCAGCATTTT.

The chain joins TRBV2 to TRBJ1-1; unclear D gene. Trimming removed 4 bases at V and 3 bases at J, with 18 bases between. Per the germline V gene, CDR1 is SNHLY and CDR2 is FYNNEI. This CDR3 is 16 amino acids long. In nucleotides, the CDR3 is TGTGCCAGCAGTGCAGAAGCCCGGATAGGAGACACTGAAGCTTTCTTT. It specifies CASSAEARIGDTEAFF.

The V and J genes are TRBV7-2 and TRBJ2-1, with a weak D call TRBD1 (7 bases). This CDR3 comprises 15 residues. V was clipped by 1 base and J by 3 bases, with 10 bases between them. Germline V gives CDR1 SGHTA, CDR2 FQGNSA. CDR3 nucleotides: TGTGCCAGCAGCTTAGATCAGGGGGGCTACAATGAGCAGTTCTTC. It codes for CASSLDQGGYNEQFF.

The chain joins TRBV7-9 to TRBJ1-1; no clear D. Trimming took off 7 bases at V and 1 base at J, with 7 bases between the two ends. Per germline, CDR1 SEHNR and CDR2 FQNEAQ (reference sequence). The CDR3 extends over 12 amino acids. The CDR3 is CASNPQNTEAFF. CDR3 sequence (DNA): TGTGCCAGCAACCCACAGAACACTGAAGCTTTCTTT.

This clonotype was counted between two and nine times. The chain carries TRBV7-2 and TRBJ1-1, with unresolved D. Trimming took 1 base from V and 5 from J, leaving 11 bases between them. The CDR3 spans 14 residues. Looked up from germline, CDR1 is SGHTA and CDR2 is FQGNSA. CDR3 in amino acids: CASSLGGLATEAFF. The CDR3 region has the DNA TGTGCCAGCAGCTTAGGAGGGCTTGCGACTGAAGCTTTCTTT.

This rearrangement joins TRBV7-2 to TRBJ2-5; no clear D. V lost 2 bases, J lost 3 bases, and 16 bases lay in between. Germline V gene lookup returns CDR1 SGHTA and CDR2 FQGNSA. The CDR3 extends over 16 amino acids. The CDR3 here is CASSLKGQTPKETQYF. The DNA for the CDR3 is TGTGCCAGCAGCTTAAAGGGCCAAACCCCGAAAGAGACCCAGTACTTC.

This clonotype was seen a handful of times. The J gene is TRBJ2-4, the V gene TRBV5-6; 8 bases match TRBD1. With V trimmed by 4 bases and J by 7 bases, 10 bases remained unmatched. CDR1 SGHDT and CDR2 YYEEEE come from the germline V gene. CDR3 size: 15 residues. CDR3 bases: TGTGCCAGCAGCCGGGACAGGCCAAAGGGGAACATTCAGTACTTC. Translating it yields CASSRDRPKGNIQYF.